The T cell receptor beta chain described here comes from a study of regulatory T cells in long-lasting Graves disease. The V gene lost 1 base and the J gene lost 7 bases, with 4 bases spanning the gap. Germline assignment: CDR1 SQVTM and CDR2 ANQGSEA. The CDR3 is 10 residues long. Study-wide findings and caveats: There was favoring of TRBV28, TRBJ1-2 and TRBJ2-5 in persistent disease. Tissue studied was limited to peripheral blood, excluding thyroid tissue. Sample size, which was small, may have reduced accuracy.

Investigators prepared the TCR beta libraries by applying iRepertoire HTBI primers and Arm-PCR of CDR3 regions. Per the original methods: Identification across samples found approximately 60 TRBV and some 15 TRBJ segments. Via MiXCR, TCRdb re-called the multiplex PCR reads, giving one row per CDR3 protein. The authors' filters were not applied to this entry. In the table there are roughly 360,000 distinct CDR3 sequences, 23% of which are singletons. Described time point: persistent/refractory GD, antithyroid drugs over 5 years with positive TRAb. From PBMCs, RNA was extracted and then used to make the TCR library. Ten or more counts support this clonotype. Its antigen is currently unknown.

The source of this sequence is a woman between 35 and 50 years old with Graves disease. The sequencing used peripheral blood mononuclear cells (PBMCs), collected when the disease was refractory, from a patient treated with antithyroid drugs. The chain joins TRBV29-1 to TRBJ2-5; D is undetermined. In nucleotides, the CDR3 is TGCAGCGTTGAAGTGGTGACCCAGTACTTC. As protein: CSVEVVTQYF.